The next 13 T cell receptor beta chains were all read from a single sample in a study of CD8 T cells in ankylosing spondylitis. Overall study findings and caveats: Blood of patients with ankylosing spondylitis appeared to be characterized by a TCR beta motif of several highly homologous variants.

One entry per CDR3 protein, called by TCRdb with MiXCR from the 5' RACE reads. The sample lists 700,000 to 850,000 distinct CDR3 sequences, approximately 10% seen once, with under 0.6% in the top ten. No cognate antigen is known for these TCRs. Material for sequencing was blood, either unsorted or a sorted T cell fraction (not recorded which). Every receptor here comes from a male donor with ankylosing spondylitis.

The rearrangement uses TRBV10-3 and TRBJ1-4; TRBD1 might be the D (5 bases). Germline V CDR1 and CDR2: ENHRY, SYGVKD. The CDR3 length is 13 residues. Trimming took 7 bases from V and 4 from J, leaving 10 bases between them. The CDR3 protein is CAITPGLNEKLFF. For the CDR3, the DNA is TGTGCCATCACTCCGGGACTTAATGAAAAACTGTTTTTT.

CDR3 nucleotide sequence: TGTGCCACCAGTGATACGAACACCGGGGAGCTGTTTTTT. Its translation is CATSDTNTGELFF. The chain couples TRBV24-1 to TRBJ2-2; no firm D call. The CDR3 has 13 amino acids. With 3 bases removed from V and 0 bases from J, the gap between germline ends came to 1 base. Germline-derived CDR1 and CDR2 are KGHDR and SFDVKD.

The table lists this clonotype with a few counts. The chain carries TRBV4-1 and TRBJ2-7; D gene uncertain. Germline-derived CDR1 and CDR2 are MGHRA and YSYEKL. The CDR3 length is 15 residues. V dropped 4 bases and J dropped 3 bases, with 16 bases sitting between them. The chain's CDR3 is CASSPRIGALYEQYF. The DNA for the CDR3 is TGCGCCAGCAGCCCACGCATAGGCGCCCTCTACGAGCAGTACTTC.

This clonotype was observed at least ten times. The V gene is TRBV5-1, the J gene TRBJ2-3; TRBD2 is a possible D gene (5 bases). The V end lost 1 base, the J end lost 0 bases, and 9 bases lay between the germline ends. Germline values: CDR1 SGHRS, CDR2 YFSETQ. The CDR3 spans 15 residues. The CDR3 reads CASSLIGVSTDTQYF. The CDR3 nucleotides read TGCGCCAGCAGCTTGATCGGGGTTAGCACAGATACGCAGTATTTT.

The sample holds many counts of this clonotype. The chain uses TRBV29-1 and TRBJ2-3; 10 nucleotides match TRBD2. The CDR3 contains 14 residues. CDR1 is SQVTM and CDR2 is ANQGSEA in the germline V gene. V gave up 6 bases and J gave up 2 bases; unmatched junction bases: 5. CDR3 in DNA: TGCAGCGTGAGGACTAGCGGCAACACAGATACGCAGTATTTT. This codes for CSVRTSGNTDTQYF.

This clonotype was seen a handful of times. The chain uses TRBV7-2 and TRBJ2-1; no clear D gene. The CDR3 length is 13 residues. Germline V lookup: CDR1 SGHTA, CDR2 FQGNSA. Trimming took off 3 bases at V and 9 bases at J, with 12 bases between the two ends. For the CDR3, the DNA is TGTGCCAGCAGCTTTGGTGGGATTAGTGAGCAGTTCTTC. Translation: CASSFGGISEQFF.

The chain employs TRBV23-1 and TRBJ2-5, with D possibly matching TRBD2 (6 bases). TRBV23-1 is an ORF, with its function uncertain. V was cut by 3 bases and J by 1 base, with 12 bases left in between. This CDR3 region has 15 residues. CDR3 DNA: TGCGCCAGCAGTCAGGAGGGACGATTCCAAGAGACCCAGTACTTC. The encoded protein is CASSQEGRFQETQYF.

This clonotype was counted only a few times. This chain joins TRBV29-1 and TRBJ2-7; D is ambiguous. Germline V gene lookup returns CDR1 SQVTM and CDR2 ANQGSEA. This CDR3 contains 13 residues. V shed 0 bases and J shed 2 bases, with 8 bases lying between them. DNA of the CDR3: TGCAGCGTTGAAGATGGGGTGACCTACGAGCAGTACTTC. Protein: CSVEDGVTYEQYF.

This clonotype occurred a few times. The genes are TRBV6-5 and TRBJ2-5, with TRBD2 matching over 13 bases. The germline CDR1 and CDR2 sequences are MNHEY and SVGAGI. The ends lost 2 bases at V and 4 bases at J; junction bases unmatched: 1. This CDR3 spans 15 amino acids. The CDR3 DNA sequence: TGTGCCAGCAGTTACGGACTAGCGGGAGTAGAGACCCAGTACTTC. Encoded protein: CASSYGLAGVETQYF.

This clonotype has more than one count but fewer than ten. The chain combines TRBV28 with TRBJ1-5; D ambiguous. This CDR3 is built from 12 residues. The V end lost 6 bases, the J end lost 5 bases, and 8 bases lay between the germline ends. Germline CDR1 and CDR2: MDHEN and SYDVKM. In nucleotides, the CDR3 is TGTGCCAGCAGCTCCTATGATCAGCCCCAGCATTTT. Amino acid sequence: CASSSYDQPQHF.

The chain has TRBV7-8 and TRBJ2-1, with TRBD2 identical over 10 bases. The CDR3 sequence is 15 residues long. Germline CDR1 is SGHVS and CDR2 is FQNEAQ. The trim removed 0 bases at V and 8 bases at J, leaving 4 bases unmatched. CDR3 sequence: CASSLAWGTSDEQFF. The CDR3 DNA follows: TGTGCCAGCAGCTTAGCCTGGGGGACTAGCGATGAGCAGTTCTTC.

This clonotype was seen at least ten times. The V and J genes are TRBV5-6 and TRBJ2-3, with 8 bases lining up with TRBD2. The V and J ends lost 0 bases and 4 bases, in that order; junction bases with no gene match: 7. Germline V CDR1 and CDR2: SGHDT, YYEEEE. The CDR3 length is 16 residues. CDR3 sequence: CASSLEAGDSADTQYF. In nucleotides, the CDR3 is TGTGCCAGCAGCTTGGAAGCGGGAGACAGCGCAGATACGCAGTATTTT.

The V gene is TRBV7-2, the J gene TRBJ2-2; tentatively, D is TRBD1 or TRBD2 (5 bases each). Germline CDR1 reads SGHTA; CDR2 reads FQGNSA. CDR3 length: 13 residues. V dropped 4 bases and J dropped 13 bases, with 16 bases sitting between them. CDR3 nucleotide sequence: TGTGCCAGCAGCTCGGGGCCCATCCTGTCGCTGTTTTTT. Amino acid sequence: CASSSGPILSLFF.